One TCR beta chain is described in this entry. This clone is a singleton in its sample. What antigen it recognizes has not been identified. Qualities for individual bases were not recorded, and no much larger clone is one base off. Explained via the paper, the time point label denotes: cycle 2 day 1 (C2D1) of nivolumab. Every trial patient had relapsed following autologous stem cell transplantation, and prior brentuximab vedotin exposure was what differed among cohorts A, B and C. A total of under 70 patients with relapsed/refractory classical Hodgkin lymphoma made up the trial cohort, and each patient's best overall response was complete response, partial response or progressive disease. Single-agent nivolumab was administered to trial patients in the multi-cohort phase II CheckMate 205 trial. An independent review committee assessed best overall response by applying the 2007 International Working Group response criteria. Trial PBMCs were collected immediately before nivolumab initiation (C1D1) and during therapy at cycle 2 day 1 and cycle 4 day 1. After peripheral blood was drawn into 8 mL Vacutainer Cell Preparation Tubes, PBMCs were isolated by centrifugation and then cryopreserved.

From its cysteine to its phenylalanine, the CDR3 spans 12 amino acids. The CDR3 DNA has 36 bases and is translated from base 1. The germline V gene gives CDR1 as SGHRS and CDR2 as YFSETQ. Trimming at the junction amounts to 2 bases on V and 7 bases on J, and the germline ends lie 6 bases apart. The Qiagen DNeasy kit was used to extract genomic DNA from unsorted PBMCs and from the negatively selected CD4+ and CD8+ fractions. TCR beta CDR3 regions were amplified by immunoSEQ multiplex PCR using primers annealing to V and J segments. A synthetic immune receptor repertoire was used to minimize amplification bias, and any remaining bias was removed computationally after sequencing. In the original analysis: Repertoire diversity was quantified as the Shannon entropy index using custom Python scripts. The unsorted, CD4+ and CD8+ repertoires were each analyzed separately, with the exception of combined analyses, where CD4+ and CD8+ sequences were merged in silico. A clone was considered expanded if an increase in frequency of at least 2-fold after treatment relative to C1D1 was found, and a pseudocount of 0.5 was applied to clones undetected at baseline. Singleton clones were defined as clones with 0 or 1 copy at C1D1, and non-singleton clones were defined as clones with 2 or more copies. Clones expanded in unsorted samples were assigned a CD4+, CD8+ or unknown annotation through matching of protein sequences in sorted samples from the same patient. Wilcoxon tests were applied to paired samples to test diversity changes from C1D1 to C4D1. TCRdb limited this immuneACCESS table to in-frame rearrangements with V and J called. A share of clones is missing; checked studies link under half to unresolved V genes, and the rest is unexplained. The V and J calls and the clone size are those of that table, but D and trimming were determined from the DNA. The table for this sample lists tens of thousands of clones; roughly 80% of them were counted only once. Approximately 7.9% of the sample comes from the top ten.

These data are taken from a study of PD-1 blockade in classical Hodgkin lymphoma (dated by TCRdb to about 2020). Study-level background: Nivolumab dosing was 3 mg/kg intravenously every 2 weeks, continuing until either disease progression or unacceptable toxicity. A peripheral blood immune signature of response to PD-1 blockade in classical Hodgkin lymphoma was defined using TCR beta sequencing and CyTOF.

Broad study findings and their caveats: A significant rise by C4D1 was seen in CD4+ but not CD8+ TCR diversity (p=0.0027 vs p=0.16), with the rise being most apparent in complete responders (p=0.02). Baseline TCR diversity was reported to be lower in newly diagnosed patients than in healthy donors, and even lower in relapsed/refractory patients. Trial patients with a complete response had baseline diversity similar to that of newly diagnosed patients, while partial responders and progressors had significantly lower diversity. The study was limited to a single clinical trial cohort, and causes of repertoire differences, possibly disease activity or prior therapy, remained undefined. Patients starting nivolumab less than 1 year after ASCT had lower diversity and were excluded from later analyses to avoid confounding by immune reconstitution.

This sequence originates from a human donor with classical Hodgkin lymphoma. The rearrangement combines TRBV5-1 with TRBJ2-2, with the D gene uncertain. The material sequenced was peripheral blood mononuclear cells (PBMCs), taken before the second cycle of nivolumab. The DNA sequence is as follows: TGCGCCAGCAGCTTCCAAAACGGGGAGCTGTTTTTT. This encodes CASSFQNGELFF.